The source of this T cell receptor beta chain is a study of CD8 T cells in Susac syndrome. Findings of the study overall: As the study acknowledged, the number of individuals who were part of its TCR sequencing and HLA analysis was relatively small.

In contrast to the negatively isolated CD8+ and CD4+ T cells, TEMRA cells were FACS-enriched. The RNA, about 0.45 to 1 ug, was put through reverse transcription using random hexamers. TCRdb itself ran the immunoSEQ multiplex PCR reads through MiXCR, one entry per CDR3 protein. The table records hundreds of thousands of distinct CDR3 sequences, 80% to 95% of them present only once. This clonotype was seen just once. What it binds is not known. The CDR3 extends over 16 amino acids. Germline V lookup: CDR1 LGHDT, CDR2 YNNKEL (reference sequence). V lost 4 bases to trimming and J lost 0 bases; unmatched junction nucleotides: 5.

The genes are TRBV3-1 and TRBJ2-4, with 8 bases matching TRBD1. The TCR comes from a human donor with multiple sclerosis. The sample comprised CD4+ T cells from PBMCs. The CDR3 is CASSPWTGKAKNIQYF. The CDR3 DNA follows: TGTGCCAGCAGCCCCTGGACAGGGAAAGCCAAAAACATTCAGTACTTC.